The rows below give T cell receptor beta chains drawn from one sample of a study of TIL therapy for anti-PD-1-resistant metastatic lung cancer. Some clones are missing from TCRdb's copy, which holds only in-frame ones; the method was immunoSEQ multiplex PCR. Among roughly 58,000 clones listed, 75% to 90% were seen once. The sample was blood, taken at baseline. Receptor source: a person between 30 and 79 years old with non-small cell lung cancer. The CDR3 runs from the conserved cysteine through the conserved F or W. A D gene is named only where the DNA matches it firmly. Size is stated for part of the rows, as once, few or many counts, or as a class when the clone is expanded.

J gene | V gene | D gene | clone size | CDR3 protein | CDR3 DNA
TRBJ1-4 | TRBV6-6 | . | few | CASSRSLTLRDEKLFF | TGTGCCAGCAGTCGAAGCCTGACACTCAGAGATGAAAAACTGTTTTTT
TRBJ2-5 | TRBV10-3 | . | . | CAISESIGTRLNRDVGTQYF | TGTGCCATCAGTGAGTCGATTGGGACAAGACTAAATAGGGATGTGGGGACCCAGTACTTC
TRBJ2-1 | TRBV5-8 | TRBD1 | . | CASSLGTGGSGRANNEQFF | TGTGCCAGCAGCCTCGGGACAGGGGGCAGCGGGAGGGCCAACAATGAGCAGTTCTTC
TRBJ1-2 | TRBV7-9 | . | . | CASSPSRQNGYTF | TGTGCCAGCAGCCCGAGCAGACAGAATGGCTACACCTTC
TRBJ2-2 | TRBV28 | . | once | CASSFTGELFF | TGTGCCAGCAGTTTTACCGGGGAGCTGTTTTTT
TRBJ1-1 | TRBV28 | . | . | CASSLHRRNTEAFF | TGTGCCAGCAGTTTACACAGGAGGAACACTGAAGCTTTCTTT
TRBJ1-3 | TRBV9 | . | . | CASSVAPSSGNTIYF | TGTGCCAGCAGCGTAGCTCCTAGCTCTGGAAACACCATATATTTT
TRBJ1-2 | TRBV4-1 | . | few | CASSQEYRDYGYTF | TGCGCCAGCAGCCAAGAGTACAGGGACTATGGCTACACCTTC
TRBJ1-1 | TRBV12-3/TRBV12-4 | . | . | CASSFHENTEAFF | TGTGCCAGCAGTTTTCACGAGAACACTGAAGCTTTCTTT
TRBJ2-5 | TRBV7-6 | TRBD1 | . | CASSSIQTGKETQYF | TGTGCCAGCAGCTCGATCCAGACAGGGAAAGAGACCCAGTACTTC
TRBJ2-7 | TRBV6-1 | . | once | CASSEGATRLYF | TGTGCCAGCAGTGAAGGGGCAACACGGCTGTACTTC
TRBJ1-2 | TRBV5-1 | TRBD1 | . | CASSPGTGNYGYTF | TGCGCCAGCAGCCCAGGGACAGGAAACTATGGCTACACCTTC
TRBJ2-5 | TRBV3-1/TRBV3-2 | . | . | CASRSTSLGQYF | TGTGCCAGCAGGTCGACTAGTCTCGGCCAGTACTTC
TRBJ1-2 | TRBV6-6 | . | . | CASRLELGLGYGYTF | TGTGCCAGCAGACTAGAGCTGGGACTCGGCTATGGCTACACCTTC
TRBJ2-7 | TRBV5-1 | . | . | CASSLDPEPAYEQYF | TGCGCCAGCAGCTTGGATCCGGAACCCGCCTACGAGCAGTACTTC
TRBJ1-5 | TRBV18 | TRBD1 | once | CASSPSTGTGSNQPQHF | TGTGCCAGCTCACCAAGCACCGGGACAGGGAGTAATCAGCCCCAGCATTTT
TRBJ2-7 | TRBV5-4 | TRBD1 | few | CASSLALTGGAGEQYF | TGTGCCAGCAGCTTGGCCTTGACAGGGGGTGCTGGAGAGCAGTACTTC
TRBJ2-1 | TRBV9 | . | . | CASSVDLLGYNEQFF | TGTGCCAGCAGCGTAGATCTCCTGGGCTACAATGAGCAGTTCTTC
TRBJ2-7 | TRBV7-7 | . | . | CASSPTGLGDEQYF | TGTGCCAGCAGCCCAACAGGGTTGGGGGACGAGCAGTACTTC
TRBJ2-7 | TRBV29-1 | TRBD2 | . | CSVEGGGLAGVREQYF | TGCAGCGTTGAGGGGGGCGGACTAGCGGGAGTGAGGGAGCAGTACTTC
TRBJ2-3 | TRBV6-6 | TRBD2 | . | CASSVPRGGPTDTQYF | TGTGCCAGCAGTGTCCCTCGGGGGGGGCCCACAGATACGCAGTATTTT
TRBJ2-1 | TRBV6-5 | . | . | CASLNRAEYNEQFF | TGTGCCAGCTTGAATAGAGCCGAATACAATGAGCAGTTCTTC
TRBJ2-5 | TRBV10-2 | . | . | CASSGVGERETQYF | TGCGCCAGCAGTGGAGTGGGGGAAAGAGAGACCCAGTACTTC
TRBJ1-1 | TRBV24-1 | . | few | CATSGGQMNTEAFF | TGTGCCACCAGTGGAGGACAGATGAACACTGAAGCTTTCTTT
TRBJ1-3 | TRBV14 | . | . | CASSRDVSGNTIYF | TGTGCCAGCAGCCGTGATGTTTCTGGAAACACCATATATTTT
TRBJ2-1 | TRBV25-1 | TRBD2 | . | CASSRGGGTKTSEQFF | TGTGCCAGCAGTAGGGGCGGGGGGACGAAGACATCCGAGCAGTTCTTC
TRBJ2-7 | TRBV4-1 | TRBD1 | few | CASSHFLPPDRETYEQYF | TGCGCCAGCAGCCACTTCTTACCCCCGGACAGGGAAACCTACGAGCAGTACTTC
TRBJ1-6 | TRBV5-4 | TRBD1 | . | CASSATGDYSPLHF | TGTGCCAGCAGCGCGACAGGGGATTATTCACCCCTCCACTTT
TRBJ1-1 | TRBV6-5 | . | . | CASSYLDLNTEAFF | TGTGCCAGCAGTTACCTAGATTTGAACACTGAAGCTTTCTTT
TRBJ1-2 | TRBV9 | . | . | CASSVESGSFGGYTF | TGTGCCAGCAGCGTAGAAAGTGGTTCGTTCGGGGGCTACACCTTC
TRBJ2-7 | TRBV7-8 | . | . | CASSLAPVSYEQYF | TGTGCCAGCAGCTTAGCGCCCGTCTCCTACGAGCAGTACTTC
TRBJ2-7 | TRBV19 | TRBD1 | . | CASSIRGTAPYEQYF | TGTGCCAGTAGTATAAGGGGGACAGCACCCTACGAGCAGTACTTC
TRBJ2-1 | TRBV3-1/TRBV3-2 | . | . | CASSEGLEQFF | TGTGCCAGCAGCGAGGGGTTAGAGCAGTTCTTC
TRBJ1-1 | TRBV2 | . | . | CASSEDQMNTEAFF | TGTGCCAGCAGTGAAGATCAGATGAACACTGAAGCTTTCTTT
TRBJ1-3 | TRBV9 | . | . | CASSVDGSPGNTIYF | TGTGCCAGCAGCGTAGATGGCAGCCCTGGAAACACCATATATTTT
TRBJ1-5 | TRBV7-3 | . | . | CASSLGPFQPQHF | TGTGCCAGCAGCTTAGGCCCCTTTCAGCCCCAGCATTTT
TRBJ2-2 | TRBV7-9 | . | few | CASSLAGGTVGELFF | TGTGCCAGCAGCTTAGCCGGCGGGACGGTCGGGGAGCTGTTTTTT
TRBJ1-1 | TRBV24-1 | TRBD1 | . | CATRRQGNTEAFF | TGTGCCACCAGAAGACAGGGGAACACTGAAGCTTTCTTT
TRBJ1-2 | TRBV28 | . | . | CASSLYYGYTF | TGTGCCAGCAGTTTATATTATGGCTACACCTTC